This TCR beta chain appears in the sequencing data of a study of brain T cells in children with intractable seizures. The study's findings and limits: Viral specificity was inferred only from CDR3 similarity; HCMV serostatus was unknown.

On this clone itself: Antigen specificity is unknown.

Here immunoSEQ multiplex PCR was the method, and the copy in TCRdb shows in-frame clones only, minus some. Of fewer than 150,000 clones in the sample, 94% were seen once. Patients received at least one anti-epileptic drug before surgery. Germline V CDR1 and CDR2: LNHDA, SQIVND (reference sequence). Deletions cut 0 bases from V and 12 bases from J, with 23 bases between. The CDR3 totals 17 residues. This clonotype was sampled from a boy in the first two years of life with hemimegalencephaly and intractable seizures. V gene TRBV19 combines with J gene TRBJ1-4; the D gene is possibly TRBD1 (6 bases). The material was peripheral blood, obtained at surgery. Written as DNA, the CDR3 is TGTGCCAGTAGTATAGACATCGACCACCAGGGAGGGGGTCAACTGTTTTTT. Translation: CASSIDIDHQGGGQLFF.